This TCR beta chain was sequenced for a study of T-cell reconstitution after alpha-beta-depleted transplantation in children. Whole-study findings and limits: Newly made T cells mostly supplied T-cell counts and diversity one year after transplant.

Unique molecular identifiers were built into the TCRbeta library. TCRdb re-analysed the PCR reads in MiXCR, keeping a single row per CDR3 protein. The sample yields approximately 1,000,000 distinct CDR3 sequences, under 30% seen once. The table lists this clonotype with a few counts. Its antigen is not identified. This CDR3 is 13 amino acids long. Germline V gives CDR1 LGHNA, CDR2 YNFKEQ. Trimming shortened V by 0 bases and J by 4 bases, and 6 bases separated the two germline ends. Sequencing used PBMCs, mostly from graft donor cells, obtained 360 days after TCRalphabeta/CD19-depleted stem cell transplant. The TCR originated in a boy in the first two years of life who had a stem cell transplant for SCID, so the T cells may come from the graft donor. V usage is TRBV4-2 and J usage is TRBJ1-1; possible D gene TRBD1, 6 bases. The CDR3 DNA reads TGTGCCAGCAGCCAAGAGGGGGCCACTGAAGCTTTCTTT. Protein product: CASSQEGATEAFF.